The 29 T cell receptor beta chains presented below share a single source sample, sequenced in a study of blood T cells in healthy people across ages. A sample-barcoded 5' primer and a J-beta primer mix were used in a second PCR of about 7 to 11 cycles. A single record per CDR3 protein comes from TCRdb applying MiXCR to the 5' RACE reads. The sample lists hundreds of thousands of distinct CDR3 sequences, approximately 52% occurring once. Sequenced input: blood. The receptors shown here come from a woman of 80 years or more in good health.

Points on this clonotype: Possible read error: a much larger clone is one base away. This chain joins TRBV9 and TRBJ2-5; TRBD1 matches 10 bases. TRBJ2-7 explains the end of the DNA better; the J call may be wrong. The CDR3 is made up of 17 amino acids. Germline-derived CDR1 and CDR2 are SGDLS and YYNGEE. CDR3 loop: CASSAGGTGTGAHEQYF. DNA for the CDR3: TGTGCCAGCAGCGCTGGTGGTACCGGGACAGGGGCCCACGAGCAGTACTTC.

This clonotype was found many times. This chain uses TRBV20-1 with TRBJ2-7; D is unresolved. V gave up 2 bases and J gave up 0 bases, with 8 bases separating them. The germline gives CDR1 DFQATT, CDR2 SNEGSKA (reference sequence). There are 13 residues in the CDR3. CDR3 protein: CSARYGSSYEQYF. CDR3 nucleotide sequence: TGCAGTGCTAGATATGGTAGCTCCTACGAGCAGTACTTC.

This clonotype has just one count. The CDR3 is CASNPGRGSYGYTF. CDR3 bases: TGTGCCAGCAACCCCGGGAGGGGCAGCTATGGCTACACCTTC. The J gene is TRBJ1-2, the V gene TRBV9; tentative D call: TRBD1 (5 bases). Germline values: CDR1 SGDLS, CDR2 YYNGEE. V dropped 6 bases and J dropped 4 bases, with 16 bases sitting between them. The CDR3 contains 14 residues.

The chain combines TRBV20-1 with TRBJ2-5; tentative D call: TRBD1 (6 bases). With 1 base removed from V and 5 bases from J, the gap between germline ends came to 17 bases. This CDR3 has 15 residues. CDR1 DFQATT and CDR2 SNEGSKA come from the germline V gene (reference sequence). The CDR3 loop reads CSARASRGEQETQYF. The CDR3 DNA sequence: TGCAGTGCTAGAGCAAGCAGGGGCGAGCAGGAGACCCAGTACTTC.

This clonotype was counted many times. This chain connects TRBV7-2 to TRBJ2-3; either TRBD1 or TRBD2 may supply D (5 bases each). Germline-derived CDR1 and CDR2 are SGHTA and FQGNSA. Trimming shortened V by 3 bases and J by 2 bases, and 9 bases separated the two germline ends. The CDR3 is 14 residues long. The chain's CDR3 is CASSFGTLTDTQYF. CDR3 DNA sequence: TGTGCCAGCAGCTTCGGGACGCTCACAGATACGCAGTATTTT.

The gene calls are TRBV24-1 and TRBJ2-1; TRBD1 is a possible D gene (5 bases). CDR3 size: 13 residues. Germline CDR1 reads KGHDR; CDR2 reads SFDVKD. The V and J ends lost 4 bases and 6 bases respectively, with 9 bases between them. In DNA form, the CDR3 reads TGTGCCACCAGTGAGTCAGGGTTCAATGAGCAGTTCTTC. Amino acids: CATSESGFNEQFF.

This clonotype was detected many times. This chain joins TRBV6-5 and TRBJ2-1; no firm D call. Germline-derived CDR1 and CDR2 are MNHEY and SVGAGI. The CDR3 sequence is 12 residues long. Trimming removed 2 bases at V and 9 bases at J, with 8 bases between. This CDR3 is CASSYVAGEQFF. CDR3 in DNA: TGTGCCAGCAGTTACGTGGCTGGTGAGCAGTTCTTC.

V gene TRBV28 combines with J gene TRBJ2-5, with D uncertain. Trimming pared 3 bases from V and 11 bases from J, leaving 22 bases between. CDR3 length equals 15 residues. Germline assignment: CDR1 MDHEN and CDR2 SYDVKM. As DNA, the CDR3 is TGTGCCAGCAGTTTTGGAGTGACCCAGCGTAAGGAGCAGTACTTC. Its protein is CASSFGVTQRKEQYF. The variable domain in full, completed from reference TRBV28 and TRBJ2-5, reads DVKVTQSSRYLVKRTGEKVFLECVQDMDHENMFWYRQDPGLGLRLIYFSYDVKMKEKGDIPEGYSVSREKKERFSLILESASTNQTSMYLCASSFGVTQRKEQYFGPGTRLLVL.

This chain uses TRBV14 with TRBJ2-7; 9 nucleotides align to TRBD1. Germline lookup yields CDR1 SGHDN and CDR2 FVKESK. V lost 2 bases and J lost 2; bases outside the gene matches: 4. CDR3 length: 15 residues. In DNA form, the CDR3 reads TGTGCCAGCAGCCAAATGAGGACAGGGGCCTACGAGCAGTACTTC. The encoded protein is CASSQMRTGAYEQYF. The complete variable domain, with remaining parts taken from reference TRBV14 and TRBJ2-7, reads EAGVTQFPSHSVIEKGQTVTLRCDPISGHDNLYWYRRVMGKEIKFLLHFVKESKQDESGMPNNRFLAERTGGTYSTLKVQPAELEDSGVYFCASSQMRTGAYEQYFGPGTRLTVT.

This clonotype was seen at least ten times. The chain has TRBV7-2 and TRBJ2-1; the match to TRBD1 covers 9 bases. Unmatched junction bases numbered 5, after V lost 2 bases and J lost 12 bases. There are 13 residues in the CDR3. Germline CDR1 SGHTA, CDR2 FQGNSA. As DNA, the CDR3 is TGTGCCAGCAGCTTAATCGGGACAGGGAGGCAGTTCTTC. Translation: CASSLIGTGRQFF.

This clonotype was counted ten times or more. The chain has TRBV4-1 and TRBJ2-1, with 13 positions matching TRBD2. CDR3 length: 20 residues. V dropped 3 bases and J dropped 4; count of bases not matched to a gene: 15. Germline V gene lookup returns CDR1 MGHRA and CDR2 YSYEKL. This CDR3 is CASSQAGLAGSLGGYNEQFF. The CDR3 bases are TGCGCCAGCAGCCAGGCGGGACTAGCGGGATCCCTGGGCGGGTACAATGAGCAGTTCTTC.

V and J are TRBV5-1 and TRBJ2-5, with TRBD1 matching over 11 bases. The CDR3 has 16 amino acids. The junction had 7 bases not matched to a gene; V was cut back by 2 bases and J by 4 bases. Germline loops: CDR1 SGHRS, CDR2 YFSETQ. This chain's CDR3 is CASSFGTGGYGETQYF. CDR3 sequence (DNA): TGCGCCAGCAGCTTTGGGACAGGGGGATATGGAGAGACCCAGTACTTC.

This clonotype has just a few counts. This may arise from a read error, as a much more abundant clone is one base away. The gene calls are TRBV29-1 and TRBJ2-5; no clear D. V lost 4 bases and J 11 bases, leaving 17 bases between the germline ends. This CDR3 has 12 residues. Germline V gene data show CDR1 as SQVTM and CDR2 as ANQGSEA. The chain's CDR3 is CSVVDQHNEQYF. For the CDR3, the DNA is TGCAGCGTTGTCGATCAGCACAATGAGCAGTACTTC.

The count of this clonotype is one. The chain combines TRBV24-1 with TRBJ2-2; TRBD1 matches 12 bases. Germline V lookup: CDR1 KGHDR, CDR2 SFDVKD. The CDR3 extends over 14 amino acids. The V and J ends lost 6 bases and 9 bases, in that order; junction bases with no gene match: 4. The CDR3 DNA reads TGTGCCACCAGTCCGGGACAGGGGGCCAGGGAGCTGTTTTTT. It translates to CATSPGQGARELFF.

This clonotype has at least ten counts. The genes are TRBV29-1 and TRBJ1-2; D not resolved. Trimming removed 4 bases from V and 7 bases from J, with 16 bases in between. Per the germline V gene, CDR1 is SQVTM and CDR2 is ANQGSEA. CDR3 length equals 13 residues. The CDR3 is CSVGQSDATGYTF. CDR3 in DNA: TGCAGCGTTGGCCAGTCTGATGCGACTGGCTACACCTTC. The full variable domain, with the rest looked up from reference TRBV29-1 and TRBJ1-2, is SAVISQKPSRDICQRGTSLTIQCQVDSQVTMMFWYRQQPGQSLTLIATANQGSEATYESGFVIDKFPISRPNLTFSTLTVSNMSPEDSSIYLCSVGQSDATGYTFGSGTRLTVV.

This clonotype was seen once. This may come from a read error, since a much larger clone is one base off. CDR3: CACSLTRGPYNEQFF. The DNA of the CDR3 is TGTGCCTGCAGCCTGACCCGCGGGCCCTACAATGAGCAGTTCTTC. The chain employs TRBV14 and TRBJ2-1, with TRBD2 as a possible D gene (5 bases). This CDR3 region has 15 residues. Germline V gives CDR1 SGHDN, CDR2 FVKESK.

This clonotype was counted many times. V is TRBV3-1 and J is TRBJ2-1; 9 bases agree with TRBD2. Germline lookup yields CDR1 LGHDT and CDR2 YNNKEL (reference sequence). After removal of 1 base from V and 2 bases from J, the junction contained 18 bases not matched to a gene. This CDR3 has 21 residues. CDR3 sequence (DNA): TGTGCCAGCAGCCAAGGGCATCCTCTTGCGGGAGGGCCTTTGGCCTACAATGAGCAGTTCTTC. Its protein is CASSQGHPLAGGPLAYNEQFF.

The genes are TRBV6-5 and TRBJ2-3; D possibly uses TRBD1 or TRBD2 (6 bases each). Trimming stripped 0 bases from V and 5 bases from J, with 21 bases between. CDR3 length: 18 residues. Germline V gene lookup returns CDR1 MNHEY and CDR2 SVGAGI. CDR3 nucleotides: TGTGCCAGCAGTTACTCGAAGGTGGAGGGGGTTAGGGGAGATACGCAGTATTTT. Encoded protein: CASSYSKVEGVRGDTQYF.

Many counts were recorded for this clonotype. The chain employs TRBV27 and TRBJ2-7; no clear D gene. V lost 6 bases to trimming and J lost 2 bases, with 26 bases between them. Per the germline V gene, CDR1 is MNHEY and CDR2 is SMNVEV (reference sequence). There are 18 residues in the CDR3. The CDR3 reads CASSSTPPAPGLTYEQYF. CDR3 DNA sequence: TGTGCCAGCAGCTCGACCCCCCCAGCACCTGGGCTAACCTACGAGCAGTACTTC.

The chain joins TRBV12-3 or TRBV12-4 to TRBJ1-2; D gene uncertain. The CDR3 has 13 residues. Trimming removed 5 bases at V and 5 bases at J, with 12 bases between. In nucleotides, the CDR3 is TGTGCCAGCAGTGAGGGCCGAGGGTATGGCTACACCTTC. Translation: CASSEGRGYGYTF.

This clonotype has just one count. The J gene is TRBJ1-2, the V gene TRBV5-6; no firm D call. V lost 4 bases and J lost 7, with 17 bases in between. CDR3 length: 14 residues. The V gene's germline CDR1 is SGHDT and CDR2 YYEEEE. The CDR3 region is CASSQGRYEGGYTF. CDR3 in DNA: TGTGCCAGCAGCCAAGGCCGCTATGAGGGTGGCTACACCTTC.

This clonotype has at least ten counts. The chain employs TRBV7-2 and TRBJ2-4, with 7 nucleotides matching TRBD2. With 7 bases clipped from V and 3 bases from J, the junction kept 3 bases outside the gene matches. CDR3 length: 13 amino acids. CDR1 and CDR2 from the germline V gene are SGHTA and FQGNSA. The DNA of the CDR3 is TGTGCCAGCAAGCGGGGAGGCAAAAACATTCAGTACTTC. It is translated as CASKRGGKNIQYF.

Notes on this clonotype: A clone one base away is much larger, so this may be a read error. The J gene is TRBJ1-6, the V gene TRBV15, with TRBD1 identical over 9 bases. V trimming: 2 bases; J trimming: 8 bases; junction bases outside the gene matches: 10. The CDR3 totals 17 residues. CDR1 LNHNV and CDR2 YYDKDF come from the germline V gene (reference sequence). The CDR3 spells CATSRKGQGRGDSPLHF. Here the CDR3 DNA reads TGTGCCACCAGCAGAAAGGGACAGGGCCGAGGGGATTCACCCCTCCACTTT.

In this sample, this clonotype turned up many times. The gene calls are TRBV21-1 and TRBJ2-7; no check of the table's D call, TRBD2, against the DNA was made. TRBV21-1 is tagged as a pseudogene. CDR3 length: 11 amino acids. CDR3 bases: TGTGCCAGCAGCAACGGAGGCGAGCAGTACTTC. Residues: CASSNGGEQYF.

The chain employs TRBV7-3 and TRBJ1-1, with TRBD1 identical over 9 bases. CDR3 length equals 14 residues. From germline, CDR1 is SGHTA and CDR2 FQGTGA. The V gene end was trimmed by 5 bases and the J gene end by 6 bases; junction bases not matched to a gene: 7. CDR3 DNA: TGTGCCAGCAGCCCGACAGGGGGATTAGCTGAAGCTTTCTTT. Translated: CASSPTGGLAEAFF.

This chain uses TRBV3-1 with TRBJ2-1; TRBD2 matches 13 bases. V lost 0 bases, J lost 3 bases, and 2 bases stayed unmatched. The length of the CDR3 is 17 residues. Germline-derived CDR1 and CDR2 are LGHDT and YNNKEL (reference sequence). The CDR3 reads CASSQDGTSGVYNEQFF. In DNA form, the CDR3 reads TGTGCCAGCAGCCAAGATGGGACTAGCGGGGTCTACAATGAGCAGTTCTTC.

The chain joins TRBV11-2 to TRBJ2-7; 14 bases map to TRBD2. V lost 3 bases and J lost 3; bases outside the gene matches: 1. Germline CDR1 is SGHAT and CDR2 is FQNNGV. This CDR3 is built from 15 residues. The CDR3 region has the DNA TGTGCCAGCAGCTTCGGACTAGCGGGGGGCTACGAGCAGTACTTC. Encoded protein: CASSFGLAGGYEQYF.

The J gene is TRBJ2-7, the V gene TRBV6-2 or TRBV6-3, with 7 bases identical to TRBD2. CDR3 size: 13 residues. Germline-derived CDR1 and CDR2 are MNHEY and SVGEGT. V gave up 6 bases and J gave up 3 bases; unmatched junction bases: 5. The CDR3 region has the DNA TGTGCCAGCAGGACTAGCAGTTACTACGAGCAGTACTTC. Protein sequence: CASRTSSYYEQYF.

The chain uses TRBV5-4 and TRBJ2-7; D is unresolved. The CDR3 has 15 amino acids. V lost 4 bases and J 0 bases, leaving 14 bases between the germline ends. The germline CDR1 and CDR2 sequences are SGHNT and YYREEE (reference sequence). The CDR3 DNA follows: TGTGCCAGCAGCCGCGACTTAAACCCCTCCTACGAGCAGTACTTC. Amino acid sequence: CASSRDLNPSYEQYF. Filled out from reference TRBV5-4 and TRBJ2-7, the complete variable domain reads ETGVTQSPTHLIKTRGQQVTLRCSSQSGHNTVSWYQQALGQGPQFIFQYYREEENGRGNFPPRFSGLQFPNYSSELNVNALELDDSALYLCASSRDLNPSYEQYFGPGTRLTVT.